The sequence of this T cell receptor beta chain was determined in a study of cytomegalovirus exposure and HLA in healthy donors. The study's findings and limits: Rates of TCR association differed by HLA locus in a later analysis, with DRB1 highest and HLA-C lowest.

The PCR used 60 Vbeta and 13 Jbeta primers. The repertoire was sequenced with immunoSEQ multiplex PCR; TCRdb's copy has only in-frame clones and lacks some. The sample records 300,000 or so clones, 84% being singletons. Comment on this clone: Its specificity is not known.

The CDR3 has 14 amino acids. V lost 6 bases and J 4 bases, leaving 15 bases between the germline ends. Germline lookup yields CDR1 MNHNY and CDR2 SVGAGI (reference sequence). The chain links TRBV6-6 to TRBJ1-1; TRBD1 might be the D (5 bases). This clonotype originated in a woman aged 35 to 49 in good health and CMV-seropositive. The sample taken for sequencing was PBMCs. CDR3 sequence reads: CASSDGGVVTEAFF. In DNA form, the CDR3 reads TGTGCCAGCAGCGACGGGGGGGTAGTCACTGAAGCTTTCTTT.